The 25 T cell receptor beta chains in this list originate from one sample, sequenced in a study of T cell responses to AZD1222 COVID-19 vaccine. The repertoire was sequenced with immunoSEQ multiplex PCR; TCRdb's copy has only in-frame clones and lacks some. The sample holds around 150,000 clones, 80% to 95% seen once. Here the sequenced sample was peripheral blood, taken 28 days after the second AZD1222 dose. These receptors all stem from an adult who received the AZD1222 COVID-19 vaccine.

A single count supports this clone. V and J are TRBV6-2 or TRBV6-3 and TRBJ2-1; the D gene is possibly TRBD1 (5 bases). The V end lost 3 bases, the J end lost 12 bases, and 12 bases lay between the germline ends. Germline assignment: CDR1 MNHEY and CDR2 SVGEGT. This CDR3 is 12 amino acids long. The CDR3 reads CASSYLGVVQFF. The CDR3 DNA reads TGTGCCAGCAGTTATCTAGGGGTGGTGCAGTTCTTC.

The genes are TRBV7-2 and TRBJ1-1, with no clear D. Germline V gene lookup returns CDR1 SGHTA and CDR2 FQGNSA. The CDR3 loop spans 11 amino acids. The ends were cut back, 6 bases at V and 10 bases at J, with 12 bases in the middle. The CDR3 DNA follows: TGTGCCAGCAGTTTTTACGGGGTAGCTTTCTTT. The encoded protein is CASSFYGVAFF.

In this sample, this clone turned up a few times. This chain connects TRBV6-2 or TRBV6-3 to TRBJ2-7, with TRBD2 matching 8 bases. This CDR3 comprises 14 residues. The junction had 7 bases not matched to a gene; V was cut back by 2 bases and J by 7 bases. Per germline, CDR1 MNHEY and CDR2 SVGEGT. This chain's CDR3 is CASSYTSGSGEQYF. The CDR3 region has the DNA TGTGCCAGCAGTTACACCAGCGGGAGCGGAGAGCAGTACTTC.

In this sample, this clone turned up once. The V call is TRBV27, the J call TRBJ1-2; maybe TRBD1 (5 bases). From germline, CDR1 is MNHEY and CDR2 SMNVEV (reference sequence). The CDR3 covers 14 residues. V lost 6 bases to trimming and J lost 3 bases, with 14 bases between them. CDR3 DNA: TGTGCCAGCAGGGCGACGGGGGGAGACTATGGCTACACCTTC. Translation gives CASRATGGDYGYTF.

CDR3 sequence reads: CASSIWTGEAFF. CDR3 nucleotides: TGTGCCAGTAGTATCTGGACTGGGGAAGCTTTCTTT. V usage is TRBV19 and J usage is TRBJ1-1; no definite D call. The CDR3 contains 12 residues. The germline V and J ends were trimmed by 3 bases and 8 bases, with 10 bases remaining between them. Germline lookup yields CDR1 LNHDA and CDR2 SQIVND (reference sequence).

The rearrangement links TRBV19 to TRBJ1-1; 7 bases are a match to TRBD1. The CDR3 extends over 15 amino acids. Per the germline V gene, CDR1 is LNHDA and CDR2 is SQIVND (reference sequence). V shed 3 bases, J shed 1 base, and the junction held 5 bases outside the gene matches. CDR3 DNA: TGTGCCAGTAGTATCTACAGGGGCTCGAACACTGAAGCTTTCTTT. This translates into CASSIYRGSNTEAFF.

This chain connects TRBV23-1 to TRBJ2-7; 9 bases map to TRBD1. TRBV23-1 is identified as an open reading frame with a role that is uncertain. V trimming: 0 bases; J trimming: 0 bases; junction bases outside the gene matches: 9. This CDR3 spans 18 amino acids. The chain's CDR3 is CASSQSLAGGQGSYEQYF. CDR3 coding DNA: TGCGCCAGCAGTCAATCGTTGGCAGGGGGACAGGGCTCCTACGAGCAGTACTTC.

V gene TRBV6-2 or TRBV6-3 combines with J gene TRBJ1-5; D perhaps matches TRBD1 (5 bases). The CDR3 sequence is 14 residues long. V was clipped by 2 bases and J by 7 bases, with 12 bases between them. CDR1 is MNHEY, CDR2 SVGEGT, per germline. CDR3 protein: CASSYLGAWQPQHF. The CDR3 region has the DNA TGTGCCAGCAGTTACCTCGGGGCGTGGCAGCCCCAGCATTTT.

V gene TRBV19 combines with J gene TRBJ2-1, with TRBD2 identical over 10 bases. The V segment lost 6 bases and the J segment 4 bases; nucleotides outside the gene matches: 6. The CDR3 contains 15 residues. CDR1 is LNHDA and CDR2 is SQIVND in the germline V gene (reference sequence). The CDR3 DNA sequence: TGTGCCAGTAGGGCCGGGACTAGCGTTTACAATGAGCAGTTCTTC. It encodes CASRAGTSVYNEQFF.

This chain links TRBV28 with TRBJ2-7; no clear D. Trimming removed 4 bases from V and 2 bases from J, with 12 bases in between. Germline CDR1 reads MDHEN; CDR2 reads SYDVKM. The CDR3 totals 14 residues. CDR3 sequence: CASSSGFHAYEQYF. The CDR3 DNA sequence: TGTGCCAGCAGTTCCGGGTTCCACGCCTACGAGCAGTACTTC.

The J gene is TRBJ1-1, the V gene TRBV6-6; the D is unclear. From germline, CDR1 is MNHNY and CDR2 SVGAGI (reference sequence). The CDR3 covers 12 residues. V was clipped by 7 bases and J by 4 bases, with 10 bases between them. CDR3 coding DNA: TGTGCCAGCACCTGGGTAGGCACTGAAGCTTTCTTT. This encodes CASTWVGTEAFF.

V usage is TRBV4-2 and J usage is TRBJ2-1; no definite D call. Per germline, CDR1 LGHNA and CDR2 YNFKEQ. Trimming cost V 5 bases and J 1 base, with 9 bases left between them. The CDR3 has 14 amino acids. The CDR3 sequence: CASSEGMSYNEQFF. The CDR3 DNA reads as TGTGCCAGCAGCGAAGGGATGTCCTACAATGAGCAGTTCTTC.

The table lists this clone with a count of one. The rearrangement joins TRBV7-2 to TRBJ1-3; D not certain. Trimming took 4 bases from V and 2 from J, leaving 9 bases between them. Germline V gene lookup returns CDR1 SGHTA and CDR2 FQGNSA. The CDR3 extends over 14 amino acids. The CDR3 sequence is CASSSPGAGNTIYF. The CDR3 coding sequence is TGTGCCAGCAGCTCTCCTGGGGCTGGAAACACCATATATTTT.

This clone was counted once. This chain uses TRBV12-3 or TRBV12-4 with TRBJ1-1; no reliable D call. The CDR3 covers 12 residues. V was clipped by 8 bases and J by 7 bases, with 14 bases between them. The CDR3 sequence: CASVVRLDEAFF. CDR3 coding DNA: TGTGCCAGCGTGGTGCGGCTAGATGAAGCTTTCTTT.

CDR3: CASRQGALAEAFF. CDR3 nucleotide sequence: TGTGCCAGCAGACAGGGGGCTTTGGCTGAAGCTTTCTTT. The chain employs TRBV7-3 and TRBJ1-1, with 9 bases fitting TRBD1. J lost 6 bases, V lost 6 bases, and 5 bases had no gene match. Germline loops: CDR1 SGHTA, CDR2 FQGTGA. The CDR3 loop spans 13 amino acids. Looking up the rest from reference TRBV7-3 and TRBJ1-1 gives the full variable domain: GAGVSQTPSNKVTEKGKYVELRCDPISGHTALYWYRQSLGQGPEFLIYFQGTGAADDSGLPNDRFFAVRPEGSVSTLKIQRTERGDSAVYLCASRQGALAEAFFGQGTRLTVV.

The chain uses TRBV2 and TRBJ2-7; D possibly corresponds to TRBD1 (5 bases). CDR3 size: 18 residues. Germline V gene lookup returns CDR1 SNHLY and CDR2 FYNNEI. The V gene lost 4 bases and the J gene lost 3 bases, with 25 bases spanning the gap. The CDR3 DNA follows: TGTGCCAGCAGTGGAGGAAGGGGTGCCCCCGCGAATTTCTACGAGCAGTACTTC. This codes for CASSGGRGAPANFYEQYF.

The rearrangement joins TRBV28 to TRBJ2-6; 7 positions match TRBD1. The junction had 14 bases not matched to a gene; V was cut back by 3 bases and J by 0 bases. Germline lookup yields CDR1 MDHEN and CDR2 SYDVKM. The CDR3 is made up of 20 amino acids. The DNA of the CDR3 is TGTGCCAGCAGTTTGGCACGGGACAGCCGAGCCGTCTCTGGGGCCAACGTCCTGACTTTC. This codes for CASSLARDSRAVSGANVLTF.

The V call is TRBV7-9, the J call TRBJ2-3; 11 nucleotides agree with TRBD2. There are 16 residues in the CDR3. The ends lost 8 bases at V and 3 bases at J; junction bases unmatched: 10. Germline CDR1 reads SEHNR; CDR2 reads FQNEAQ (reference sequence). The CDR3 nucleotides are TGTGCCAGCCCACCCGGGGCTAGCGGGAGGACAGATACGCAGTATTTT. The encoded protein is CASPPGASGRTDTQYF.

This rearrangement joins TRBV7-2 to TRBJ2-7; 8 bases fit TRBD1. The CDR3 is made up of 14 amino acids. V was clipped by 5 bases and J by 2 bases; unmatched bases: 5. Germline V gene lookup returns CDR1 SGHTA and CDR2 FQGNSA. DNA for the CDR3: TGTGCCAGCAGCCCGAGACAGGGGCCCTACGAGCAGTACTTC. It yields the protein CASSPRQGPYEQYF.

This clone was detected only a few times. The CDR3 nucleotides read TGTGCCAGCAGCTCCAATCGGGACCTTTTCTACGAGCAGTACTTC. Its translation: CASSSNRDLFYEQYF. The rearrangement uses TRBV7-9 and TRBJ2-7; the D call may be TRBD1 or TRBD2 (5 bases each). This CDR3 region has 15 residues. In germline, CDR1 is SEHNR, CDR2 FQNEAQ (reference sequence). Trimming removed 4 bases from V and 3 bases from J, with 16 bases in between.

The V gene is TRBV10-3, the J gene TRBJ2-1; TRBD2 aligns across 10 bases. In germline, CDR1 is ENHRY, CDR2 SYGVKD. The junction had 6 bases not matched to a gene; V was cut back by 3 bases and J by 7 bases. CDR3 length: 15 residues. This CDR3 is CAISEGLAEVNEQFF. The CDR3 nucleotides read TGTGCCATCAGTGAAGGACTAGCGGAGGTTAATGAGCAGTTCTTC.

The chain carries TRBV19 and TRBJ1-5, with D hard to call. Germline V lookup: CDR1 LNHDA, CDR2 SQIVND (reference sequence). There are 17 residues in the CDR3. The V gene lost 4 bases and the J gene lost 0 bases, with 16 bases spanning the gap. The CDR3 DNA follows: TGTGCCAGTAGTACCCCCGTAGACGTCTATAGCAATCAGCCCCAGCATTTT. This sequence encodes CASSTPVDVYSNQPQHF. Supplemented by reference TRBV19 and TRBJ1-5, the full variable domain reads DGGITQSPKYLFRKEGQNVTLSCEQNLNHDAMYWYRQDPGQGLRLIYYSQIVNDFQKGDIAEGYSVSREKKESFPLTVTSAQKNPTAFYLCASSTPVDVYSNQPQHFGDGTRLSIL.

The J gene is TRBJ1-1, the V gene TRBV29-1; no definite D call. This CDR3 comprises 13 residues. Trimming cost V 3 bases and J 1 base, with 9 bases left between them. The germline gives CDR1 SQVTM, CDR2 ANQGSEA. The CDR3 coding sequence is TGCAGCGTTGATGTTCTGGGGAACACTGAAGCTTTCTTT. The encoded protein is CSVDVLGNTEAFF.

This chain connects TRBV3-1 (or the pseudogene TRBV3-2) to TRBJ1-6, with a weak D call TRBD1 (5 bases). The CDR3 has 16 amino acids. Germline CDR1 LGHDT, CDR2 YNNKEL (reference sequence). The ends were cut back, 0 bases at V and 1 base at J, with 7 bases in the middle. The CDR3 region has the DNA TGTGCCAGCAGCCAAGATGGGGGGTCCTATAATTCACCCCTCCACTTT. It translates to CASSQDGGSYNSPLHF.

The rearrangement links TRBV19 to TRBJ2-7; 9 nucleotides match TRBD2. CDR1 and CDR2 (germline): LNHDA, SQIVND (reference sequence). The CDR3 is made up of 15 amino acids. V gave up 5 bases and J gave up 3 bases; unmatched junction bases: 8. In nucleotides, the CDR3 is TGTGCCAGTAGTTCCCGACTAGCGGCGGACTACGAGCAGTACTTC. Translating gives CASSSRLAADYEQYF.